This T cell receptor beta chain was profiled in a study of CD4 T cells in relation to SARS-CoV-2 and coronaviruses. CDR3 size: 19 residues. V lost 4 bases and J lost 0, with 25 bases in between. Germline V lookup: CDR1 SGHRS, CDR2 YFSETQ. The protocol was immunoSEQ multiplex PCR, while the TCRdb copy is restricted to in-frame clones and leaves out a portion. The table has some 25,000 clones, around 76% seen once. Notes on this clone: The antigen remains unidentified.

CD4+ T cells from unexposed donors were obtained before the COVID-19 pandemic (2011-2018). Isolation of CD4+ T cells took place after around eleven days in culture. The rearrangement uses TRBV5-1 and TRBJ1-2; unclear D gene. This receptor was obtained from a human donor in good health. The sample was CD4+ T cells from PBMCs, cultured in vitro. CDR3 amino acids: CASSPTGRGGGGSNYGYTF. CDR3 sequence (DNA): TGCGCCAGCAGCCCAACCGGGCGGGGAGGAGGTGGTTCTAACTATGGCTACACCTTC.